This T cell receptor (beta chain) was captured in a study of blood T cells in healthy people across ages. Study-wide background: About one barcoded beta molecule per two T cells was captured by template switching.

Next came a second PCR, run for about 7 to 12 cycles, which used a sample-barcoded 5' primer along with a J-beta primer mix. TCRdb used MiXCR to reprocess the 5' RACE reads, holding one entry per CDR3 protein. The sample lists fewer than 900,000 distinct CDR3 sequences; 40% to 45% were seen once. The CDR3 extends over 13 amino acids. V was trimmed by 2 bases and J by 11 bases, leaving 15 bases between them. This chain uses TRBV12-3 or TRBV12-4 with TRBJ2-5; D possibly corresponds to TRBD2 (5 bases). This TCR was sampled from a woman in her sixties or seventies in good health. The specimen sequenced was blood. The CDR3 region has the DNA TGTGCCAGCAGTTTACCGGTAGCCGGCGGGCAGTACTTC. It yields the protein CASSLPVAGGQYF.